This T cell receptor beta chain was observed in a study of OX40 agonist ivuxolimab in advanced cancers. At the level of the study: Males comprised 70% to 90% of the group, whose mean age was approximately 60 years (range about 23 to 80).

Remarks on this clone: The target antigen is unknown.

Assay: immunoSEQ multiplex PCR; the TCRdb copy retains only in-frame clones and omits some. The sample lists about 62,000 clones, 92% seen once, with over 10% in the top ten. From germline, CDR1 is SGHTA and CDR2 FQGTGA. J lost 7 bases, V lost 2 bases, and 6 bases had no gene match. The CDR3 runs 15 residues. Blood sampling took place at baseline, cycle 4 day 1, and cycle 7 day 1. Study outcomes and limitations: Clones of CD4+ and CD8+ blood T cells grew by week 6 at doses of 0.1 to 3.0 mg/kg. Also showing low normalized T-cell clonal expansion were some of the nonresponders.

The sample was CD4+ or CD8+ T cells sorted from blood, taken in a trial of the OX40 agonist ivuxolimab. The TCR sequence derives from an adult with an advanced solid tumor such as melanoma, head and neck, liver or kidney cancer. The chain carries TRBV7-3 and TRBJ2-2, with 8 bases that match TRBD1. DNA of the CDR3: TGTGCCAGCAGCTTATGGGGACAGGACGGCGGGGAGCTGTTTTTT. Amino acid sequence: CASSLWGQDGGELFF.